The entry that follows covers one TCR beta chain sequence. Its antigen remains unknown. This specimen comes from a study of CD8+ T cells in alopecia areata. Overall study results and limits: Scalp clonality and expanded CD8+ clones among the top 100 fell significantly with tofacitinib.

The CDR3 is 13 residues long. The V and J ends lost 3 bases and 0 bases, in that order; junction bases with no gene match: 2. CDR1 is SQVTM and CDR2 is ANQGSEA in the germline V gene. Treatment: oral pan-JAK inhibitor, 5-10 mg twice daily. Following extraction, RNA underwent reverse transcription to cDNA, which served as the sequencing template. TCRdb's copy holds only in-frame clones and misses some; the assay was immunoSEQ multiplex PCR. The table has about 99,000 clones, under 90% seen once. The sample consisted of CD8+ T cells sorted from blood, taken between weeks 30 and 35, from a patient treated with tofacitinib. The clonotype comes from a human donor with alopecia areata. V is TRBV29-1 and J is TRBJ2-7; 7 nucleotides align to TRBD1. CDR3 DNA sequence: TGCAGCGTTGAGACAGGGAGCTCCTACGAGCAGTACTTC. Amino acid sequence: CSVETGSSYEQYF.